Following are 15 T cell receptor beta chains from one sample sequenced in a study of blood T cells in healthy people across ages. Sample-barcoded 5' priming and a J-beta primer mix drove a second PCR of roughly 7 to 11 cycles. Using its own MiXCR run on the 5' RACE reads, TCRdb lists one record per CDR3 protein. The sample records almost 1 million distinct CDR3 sequences, roughly half being singletons. The sequenced sample consisted of blood. The receptor set was obtained from a woman aged 55 to 70 in good health.

The genes are TRBV27 and TRBJ2-5; 7 positions match TRBD1. Germline CDR1 MNHEY, CDR2 SMNVEV (reference sequence). V was pared by 6 bases and J by 11 bases, with 21 bases of the junction left unmatched. The CDR3 length is 16 residues. The CDR3 bases are TGTGCCAGCAGCTTACAGGGGATCCCCCACGAAATGAAGCAGTACTTC. As protein: CASSLQGIPHEMKQYF.

The chain is built from TRBV25-1 and TRBJ1-2; 12 nucleotides agree with TRBD1. This CDR3 is built from 17 residues. Germline CDR1 MGHDK, CDR2 SYGVNS. After removal of 5 bases from V and 3 bases from J, the junction contained 10 bases not matched to a gene. The CDR3 bases are TGTGCCAGCAGTTTGGGACAGGGGGCGTATATCGACTATGGCTACACCTTC. Amino acid sequence: CASSLGQGAYIDYGYTF.

This clonotype was observed many times. A read error is possible here, since a much larger clone lies one base away. This chain joins TRBV7-2 and TRBJ2-5; D might be TRBD2 (5 bases). The germline V gene encodes CDR1 SGHTA and CDR2 FQGNSA. V was shortened by 5 bases and J by 11 bases, with 24 bases between the two germline ends. This CDR3 contains 15 residues. The CDR3 is CASSLTIFSGNEQYF. Written as DNA, the CDR3 is TGTGCCAGCAGCCTAACTATTTTCTCGGGGAATGAGCAGTACTTC.

The chain recombines TRBV7-6 with TRBJ2-7; tentatively, D is TRBD1 (5 bases). CDR3 length: 16 residues. In germline, CDR1 is SGHVS, CDR2 FNYEAQ. V lost 1 base, J lost 3 bases, and 16 bases lay in between. CDR3 nucleotides: TGTGCCAGCAGCTTAGTTGGAGTTGGGGCAAACTACGAGCAGTACTTC. This translates into CASSLVGVGANYEQYF.

About this clonotype itself: The junction does not match germline at one end; this may be a read error. The chain joins TRBV11-2 to TRBJ2-7, with D unclear. The CDR3 covers 15 residues. Germline CDR1 and CDR2: SGHAT and FQNNGV. This chain's CDR3 is CASSFSGPDFYEKYF. For the CDR3, the DNA is TGTGCCAGCAGCTTTTCGGGCCCTGATTTCTACGAGAAGTACTTC.

The chain links TRBV12-3 or TRBV12-4 to TRBJ2-1; D is perhaps TRBD2 (6 bases). The CDR3 is made up of 15 amino acids. V lost 3 bases and J 4 bases, leaving 13 bases between the germline ends. CDR3 sequence (DNA): TGTGCCAGCAGTTTCCCGGGACTCCGTTACAATGAGCAGTTCTTC. As protein: CASSFPGLRYNEQFF.

The chain uses TRBV7-2 and TRBJ2-4; 8 nucleotides align to TRBD1. The end of the DNA aligns better with TRBJ2-7, so the J call may be wrong. The CDR3 spans 18 residues. CDR1 is SGHTA, CDR2 FQGNSA, per germline. CDR3 DNA: TGTGCCAGCAACGAAATTGTGGACGTTTGGGACAGGAGCTACGAGCAGTACTTC. This translates into CASNEIVDVWDRSYEQYF.

J is TRBJ2-4 and V is TRBV27; 7 nucleotides line up with TRBD1. Losses at the gene ends were 5 bases for V and 1 base for J; bases not matched to a gene: 5. This CDR3 has 15 amino acids. Per the germline V gene, CDR1 is MNHEY and CDR2 is SMNVEV (reference sequence). CDR3 sequence (DNA): TGTGCCAGCAGTAACCTGGGACAGGCCAAAAACATTCAGTACTTC. It is translated as CASSNLGQAKNIQYF.

This chain connects TRBV6-2 or TRBV6-3 to TRBJ1-5; tentatively, D is TRBD1 (6 bases). The CDR3 has 15 amino acids. Per germline, CDR1 MNHEY and CDR2 SVGEGT. Trimming took off 2 bases at V and 3 bases at J, with 11 bases between the two ends. CDR3 sequence reads: CASSYAGTSNQPQHF. CDR3 DNA: TGTGCCAGCAGTTACGCCGGGACATCCAATCAGCCCCAGCATTTT.

V gene TRBV10-1 combines with J gene TRBJ2-5, with D possibly TRBD1 on 5 matching bases. V was clipped by 3 bases and J by 0 bases, with 8 bases between them. The CDR3 covers 14 residues. CDR1 and CDR2 from the germline V gene are WNHNN and SYGVQD (reference sequence). The CDR3: CASSETGNQETQYF. The CDR3 DNA follows: TGCGCCAGCAGTGAAACAGGCAACCAAGAGACCCAGTACTTC.

The J gene is TRBJ2-1, the V gene TRBV7-9; 14 nucleotides align to TRBD2. The length of the CDR3 is 17 residues. CDR1 is SEHNR, CDR2 FQNEAQ, per germline (reference sequence). V shed 4 bases and J 8 bases; nucleotides not matched to a gene: 10. The CDR3 DNA reads as TGTGCCAGCAGCTCCTCGGGACTAGCGGGAGTTGAGCATGAGCAGTTCTTC. Its translation is CASSSSGLAGVEHEQFF.

The chain couples TRBV11-2 to TRBJ2-4; D might be TRBD2 (6 bases). Per germline, CDR1 SGHAT and CDR2 FQNNGV. The length of the CDR3 is 16 residues. Trimming removed 1 base from V and 13 bases from J, with 23 bases in between. The CDR3 region has the DNA TGTGCCAGCAGCTTAGCAGGTGGGTCGGGAGCGGAGGAGCAGTACTTC. Translation gives CASSLAGGSGAEEQYF.

This clonotype was detected only a few times. CDR3 amino acids: CASSPLGIAGEYEQYF. For the CDR3, the DNA is TGTGCCAGCTCACCACTCGGGATAGCGGGTGAATACGAGCAGTACTTC. The V and J genes are TRBV18 and TRBJ2-7, with 7 bases matching TRBD2. From germline, CDR1 is KGHSH and CDR2 LQKENI. The CDR3 is made up of 16 amino acids. V lost 1 base and J lost 4; bases outside the gene matches: 10.

This clonotype was seen a handful of times. The CDR3 DNA reads as TGTGCCAGCAGTTCAACTGAAAGCCTCTACGAGCAGTACTTC. Translation gives CASSSTESLYEQYF. This sequence joins TRBV28 and TRBJ2-7; no clear D. The CDR3 sequence is 14 residues long. Germline V gene data show CDR1 as MDHEN and CDR2 as SYDVKM. V was cut by 4 bases and J by 3 bases, with 13 bases left in between. Full variable domain (rest looked up from reference TRBV28 and TRBJ2-7): DVKVTQSSRYLVKRTGEKVFLECVQDMDHENMFWYRQDPGLGLRLIYFSYDVKMKEKGDIPEGYSVSREKKERFSLILESASTNQTSMYLCASSSTESLYEQYFGPGTRLTVT.

This clonotype was counted once. V is TRBV27 and J is TRBJ2-1, with 8 bases matching TRBD2. Germline V CDR1 and CDR2: MNHEY, SMNVEV (reference sequence). The CDR3 extends over 16 amino acids. V lost 0 bases to trimming and J lost 7 bases; unmatched junction nucleotides: 8. The CDR3 region is CASSLSSGRAVNEQFF. In DNA, the CDR3 is TGTGCCAGCAGTTTATCGTCCGGGAGGGCCGTGAATGAGCAGTTCTTC.